A selection of T cell receptor beta chains follows, all from one sample in a study of shared clonotypes between healthy human individuals. The data were produced by immunoSEQ multiplex PCR, yet TCRdb's version contains in-frame clones alone and is incomplete. The repertoire has more than 2 million clones, approximately 94% of them found once; the top ten carry around 0.13%. Sequencing was done on a sample of naive CD4+ T cells sorted from blood. All receptors come from a man between 18 and 35 years old in good health. Both conserved end residues are part of each CDR3. The order of the fields is D gene, clone size, V gene, J gene, CDR3 length, CDR3 protein, CDR3 DNA. A D gene is named only where the DNA matches it firmly. The listing skips clone size in some rows; elsewhere it reads once, few, many or a size class.

-	-	TRBV6-6	TRBJ2-2	13	CASNSGNTGELFF	TGTGCCAGCAATTCAGGAAACACCGGGGAGCTGTTTTTT
TRBD2	-	TRBV5-1	TRBJ2-3	15	CASRGTAGEADTQYF	TGCGCCAGCAGAGGAACCGCGGGGGAAGCAGATACGCAGTATTTT
-	-	TRBV6-1	TRBJ1-3	13	CASSATSGNTIYF	TGTGCCAGCTCGGCCACCTCTGGAAACACCATATATTTT
-	once	TRBV6-1	TRBJ1-2	14	CASSEAERVGGYTF	TGTGCCAGCAGTGAAGCGGAGAGGGTGGGGGGCTACACCTTC
TRBD1	-	TRBV6-1	TRBJ1-4	15	CASSKTGTGVEKLFF	TGTGCCAGCAGTAAAACCGGGACAGGGGTTGAAAAACTGTTTTTT
-	-	TRBV7-2	TRBJ1-4	15	CASSLLAGPVEKLFF	TGTGCCAGCAGCTTACTCGCAGGACCGGTAGAAAAACTGTTTTTT
-	-	TRBV19	TRBJ2-2	14	CASSLLGNTGELFF	TGTGCCAGTAGTCTCCTCGGGAACACCGGGGAGCTGTTTTTT
-	-	TRBV2	TRBJ1-2	15	CASKHRLLANYGYTF	TGTGCCAGCAAGCACAGACTTTTAGCTAACTATGGCTACACCTTC
-	-	TRBV5-1	TRBJ2-3	15	CASSLGPGGTDTQYF	TGCGCCAGCAGCTTGGGCCCAGGGGGCACAGATACGCAGTATTTT
-	-	TRBV5-1	TRBJ2-7	14	CASSSTGSAYEQYF	TGCGCCAGCAGCTCGACAGGTTCCGCCTACGAGCAGTACTTC
-	-	TRBV30	TRBJ1-1	13	CAWRKDRLTEAFF	TGTGCCTGGCGAAAGGACAGATTAACTGAAGCTTTCTTT
-	-	TRBV9	TRBJ2-5	14	CASSVGTSRETQYF	TGTGCCAGCAGCGTAGGAACTAGCAGAGAGACCCAGTACTTC
-	-	TRBV18	TRBJ1-1	15	CASSFAGHLNTEAFF	TGTGCCAGCTCATTTGCGGGACATTTGAACACTGAAGCTTTCTTT
TRBD2	-	TRBV19	TRBJ2-3	16	CASSNSGSNKLDTQYF	TGTGCCAGTAGTAACAGCGGGAGCAATAAACTGGATACGCAGTATTTT
-	-	TRBV6-1	TRBJ1-1	14	CASSELVSNTEAFF	TGTGCCAGCAGTGAACTAGTCTCGAACACTGAAGCTTTCTTT
-	-	TRBV19	TRBJ2-7	14	CASTPQGLLTEQYF	TGTGCCAGTACCCCTCAGGGGCTCCTCACCGAGCAGTACTTC
TRBD1	-	TRBV18	TRBJ2-1	15	CASSQAQGARSEQFF	TGTGCCAGCTCACAGGCACAGGGGGCGCGAAGTGAGCAGTTCTTC
TRBD2	-	TRBV5-1	TRBJ2-5	12	CASRREEETQYF	TGCGCCAGCAGACGGGAGGAGGAGACCCAGTACTTC
-	few	TRBV11-2	TRBJ1-5	15	CASSAGTVSNQPQHF	TGTGCCAGCAGCGCCGGGACTGTTAGCAATCAGCCCCAGCATTTT
-	-	TRBV27	TRBJ2-3	14	CASTQNRGTDTQYF	TGTGCCAGCACCCAGAATCGGGGCACAGATACGCAGTATTTT
-	-	TRBV7-9	TRBJ1-1	16	CASSLQGAQGNTEAFF	TGTGCCAGCAGCTTGCAGGGAGCCCAGGGGAACACTGAAGCTTTCTTT
TRBD2	-	TRBV2	TRBJ2-7	13	CASMRGSSYEQYF	TGTGCCAGCATGCGGGGGAGCTCCTACGAGCAGTACTTC
TRBD1	-	TRBV5-8	TRBJ2-1	16	CASSFPWGQGVNEQFF	TGTGCCAGCAGCTTCCCTTGGGGACAGGGCGTCAATGAGCAGTTCTTC
-	-	TRBV19	TRBJ2-7	13	CASSRGRGYEQYF	TGTGCCAGTAGTCGAGGGAGAGGCTACGAGCAGTACTTC
-	-	TRBV5-4	TRBJ2-3	14	CASSPRTFTDTQYF	TGTGCCAGCAGCCCTAGGACGTTCACAGATACGCAGTATTTT
TRBD1	-	TRBV5-4	TRBJ2-5	16	CASSKRDRDSQETQYF	TGTGCCAGCAGCAAAAGGGACAGGGACTCCCAAGAGACCCAGTACTTC
-	once	TRBV7-2	TRBJ2-3	16	CASSQGRGPSTDTQYF	TGTGCCAGTTCGCAAGGGCGGGGGCCTAGCACAGATACGCAGTATTTT
-	once	TRBV27	TRBJ2-1	13	CASRGSFYNEQFF	TGTGCCAGCAGAGGGTCCTTCTACAATGAGCAGTTCTTC
TRBD1	-	TRBV5-4	TRBJ2-7	18	CASRSGMSADRGLVEQYF	TGTGCCAGCAGATCGGGGATGAGTGCGGACAGGGGGCTGGTCGAGCAGTACTTC
-	once	TRBV4-2	TRBJ2-3	16	CASSQERASQLGTQYF	TGTGCCAGCAGCCAAGAACGGGCCTCTCAGTTAGGTACGCAGTATTTT
TRBD2	-	TRBV5-1	TRBJ2-7	15	CASSFSGGSSYEQYF	TGCGCCAGCAGCTTTAGCGGGGGGAGCTCCTACGAGCAGTACTTC
TRBD1	-	TRBV7-9	TRBJ1-4	15	CASSSDRGAGEKLFF	TGTGCCAGCAGCTCGGACAGGGGCGCGGGTGAAAAACTGTTTTTT
-	-	TRBV5-1	TRBJ2-2	12	CASSEKTGELFF	TGCGCCAGCAGCGAAAAAACCGGGGAGCTGTTTTTT
TRBD1	-	TRBV18	TRBJ1-6	17	CASSPRETGVNNSPLHF	TGTGCCAGCTCACCACGAGAGACAGGGGTTAATAATTCACCCCTCCACTTT
-	-	TRBV5-6	TRBJ2-3	15	CASSLAQGPGDTQYF	TGTGCCAGCAGCTTGGCCCAGGGGCCTGGGGATACGCAGTATTTT
TRBD2	few	TRBV5-1	TRBJ2-7	13	CASSLGTSDEQYF	TGCGCCAGCAGCTTGGGGACTAGTGACGAGCAGTACTTC
-	-	TRBV6-5	TRBJ1-5	15	CASSYEGRSNQPQHF	TGTGCCAGCAGTTACGAAGGTAGAAGCAATCAGCCCCAGCATTTT
-	-	TRBV6-4	TRBJ2-1	15	CASSDSSLGRHEQFF	TGTGCCAGCAGTGACTCGAGTCTCGGTCGTCATGAGCAGTTCTTC
-	-	TRBV6-6	TRBJ2-1	13	CASRAWATNEQFF	TGTGCCAGCAGAGCCTGGGCTACCAATGAGCAGTTCTTC
TRBD1	-	TRBV9	TRBJ2-6	16	CASRTGQGSGANVLTF	TGTGCCAGCAGGACGGGACAGGGTTCTGGGGCCAACGTCCTGACTTTC
-	once	TRBV5-5	TRBJ1-5	13	CASSLVGLGPQHF	TGTGCCAGCAGCTTGGTAGGGTTGGGGCCCCAGCATTTT
-	-	TRBV7-2	TRBJ1-4	13	CASSLAPSEKLFF	TGTGCCAGCAGCTTAGCCCCATCCGAAAAACTGTTTTTT
-	-	TRBV5-3	TRBJ2-6	15	CARPTVRAGANVLTF	TGTGCCAGACCTACCGTCAGGGCTGGGGCCAACGTCCTGACTTTC
TRBD2	-	TRBV10-2	TRBJ2-3	15	CASSEGSGRRDTQYF	TGCGCCAGCAGTGAAGGTAGCGGGAGGAGAGATACGCAGTATTTT
TRBD1	-	TRBV7-6	TRBJ2-7	15	CASSPRTGPTYEQYF	TGTGCCAGCAGCCCCAGGACAGGGCCCACCTACGAGCAGTACTTC
TRBD2	-	TRBV5-1	TRBJ2-1	12	CASSFAGDEQFF	TGCGCCAGCAGTTTTGCGGGGGATGAGCAGTTCTTC
-	-	TRBV7-2	TRBJ2-7	13	CASSYSETYEQYF	TGTGCCAGCAGTTACTCTGAGACCTACGAGCAGTACTTC
-	-	TRBV5-1	TRBJ2-2	17	CASSPGGGATNTGELFF	TGCGCCAGCAGCCCAGGTGGAGGGGCGACGAACACCGGGGAGCTGTTTTTT
-	-	TRBV30	TRBJ2-7	18	CAWSVRIPGVLSSYEQYF	TGTGCCTGGAGTGTACGTATCCCCGGCGTCCTAAGCTCCTACGAGCAGTACTTC
TRBD1	-	TRBV28	TRBJ1-4	15	CASSFLQGAGEKLFF	TGTGCCAGCAGTTTCCTCCAGGGGGCAGGGGAAAAACTGTTTTTT
-	-	TRBV5-1	TRBJ1-4	14	CASSWGPGGEKLFF	TGCGCCAGCAGCTGGGGGCCGGGTGGGGAAAAACTGTTTTTT
TRBD1	-	TRBV30	TRBJ1-2	13	CAWSVGQAYGYTF	TGTGCCTGGAGTGTCGGACAGGCCTATGGCTACACCTTC
TRBD2	-	TRBV28	TRBJ2-1	16	CASDSGLVTPRNEQFF	TGTGCCAGCGATAGCGGGTTGGTTACACCTAGGAATGAGCAGTTCTTC
TRBD1	few	TRBV25-1	TRBJ1-1	15	CASSEYRGGGTEAFF	TGTGCCAGCAGTGAATACCGAGGGGGCGGCACTGAAGCTTTCTTT
TRBD2	-	TRBV11-3	TRBJ2-7	17	CASSLRGGGFPTDEQYF	TGTGCCAGCAGCTTACGGGGGGGCGGATTCCCTACGGACGAGCAGTACTTC